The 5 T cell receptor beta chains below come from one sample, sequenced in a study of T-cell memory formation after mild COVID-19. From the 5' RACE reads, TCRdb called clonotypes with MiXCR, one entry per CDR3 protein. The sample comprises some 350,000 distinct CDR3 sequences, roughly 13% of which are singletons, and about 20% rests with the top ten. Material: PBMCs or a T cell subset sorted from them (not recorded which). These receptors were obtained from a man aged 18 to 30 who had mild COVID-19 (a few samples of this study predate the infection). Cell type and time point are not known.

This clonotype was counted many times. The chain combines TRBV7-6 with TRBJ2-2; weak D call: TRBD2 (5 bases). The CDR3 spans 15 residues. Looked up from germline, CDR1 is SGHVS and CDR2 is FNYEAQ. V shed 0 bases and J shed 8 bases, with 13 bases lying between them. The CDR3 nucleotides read TGTGCCAGCAGCTTAGCCCGAGAGGGCTCAGGGGAGCTGTTTTTT. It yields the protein CASSLAREGSGELFF.

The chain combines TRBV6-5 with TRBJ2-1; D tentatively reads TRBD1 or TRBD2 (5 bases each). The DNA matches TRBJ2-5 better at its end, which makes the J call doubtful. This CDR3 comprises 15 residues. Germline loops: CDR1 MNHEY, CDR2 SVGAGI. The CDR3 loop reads CASIPGPAAGETQYF. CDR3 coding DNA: TGTGCCAGCATCCCGGGACCTGCCGCAGGGGAGACCCAGTACTTC.

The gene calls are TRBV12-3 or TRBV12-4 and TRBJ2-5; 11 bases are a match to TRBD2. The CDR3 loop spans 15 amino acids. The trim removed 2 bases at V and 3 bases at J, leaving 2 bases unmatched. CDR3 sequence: CASSLLAGGEETQYF. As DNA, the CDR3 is TGTGCCAGCAGTTTACTAGCGGGGGGCGAAGAGACCCAGTACTTC.

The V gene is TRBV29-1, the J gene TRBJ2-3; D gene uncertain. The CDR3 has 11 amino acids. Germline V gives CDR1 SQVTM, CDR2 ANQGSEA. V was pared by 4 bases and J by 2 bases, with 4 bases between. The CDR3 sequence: CSVATTDTQYF. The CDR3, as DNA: TGCAGCGTTGCCACCACAGATACGCAGTATTTT.

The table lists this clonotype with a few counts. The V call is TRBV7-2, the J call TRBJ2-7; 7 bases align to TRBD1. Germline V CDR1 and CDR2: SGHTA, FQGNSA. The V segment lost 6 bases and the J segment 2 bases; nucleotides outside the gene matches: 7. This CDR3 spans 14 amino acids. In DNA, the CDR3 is TGTGCCAGCAGACAAGGACAGGAAGCCTACGAGCAGTACTTC. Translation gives CASRQGQEAYEQYF.